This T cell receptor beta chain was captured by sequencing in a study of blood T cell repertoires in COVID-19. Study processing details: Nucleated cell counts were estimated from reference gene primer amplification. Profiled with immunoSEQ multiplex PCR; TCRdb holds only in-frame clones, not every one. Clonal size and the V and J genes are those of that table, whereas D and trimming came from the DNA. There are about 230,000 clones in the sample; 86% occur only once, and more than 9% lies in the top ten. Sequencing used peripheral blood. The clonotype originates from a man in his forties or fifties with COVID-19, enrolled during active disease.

The CDR3 DNA reads TGTGCCAGCAGTGAAGCGCTTCGAGGTGGCGGAACTTTCTTT. Translated: CASSEALRGGGTFF. The chain is built from TRBV2 and TRBJ1-1; the D is unclear. This CDR3 is 14 amino acids long. Germline-derived CDR1 and CDR2 are SNHLY and FYNNEI. V lost 0 bases and J lost 12, with 17 bases in between.